The 5 T cell receptor beta chains presented below share a single source sample, sequenced in a study of blood T cell repertoires in COVID-19. The protocol was immunoSEQ multiplex PCR, while the TCRdb copy is restricted to in-frame clones and leaves out a portion. The table has about 150,000 clones, almost 85% seen once. Material: peripheral blood. These receptor sequences come from a human donor with acute or convalescent COVID-19. The donor label of this sample is uncertain.

This clone has a handful of counts. This chain links TRBV29-1 with TRBJ2-2, with D perhaps matching TRBD2 (6 bases). Germline V lookup: CDR1 SQVTM, CDR2 ANQGSEA. The CDR3 is 13 residues long. The V end was cut by 7 bases, the J end by 1 base, with 10 bases between. The CDR3 is CSGGRQNTGELFF. CDR3 sequence (DNA): TGCAGCGGGGGGAGGCAGAACACCGGGGAGCTGTTTTTT.

V usage is TRBV19 and J usage is TRBJ1-3; no reliable D call. The CDR3 is 15 residues long. The germline CDR1 and CDR2 sequences are LNHDA and SQIVND (reference sequence). V lost 1 base to trimming and J lost 2 bases, with 9 bases between them. The CDR3, as DNA: TGTGCCAGTAGTATAGGAGGGATCCCTGGAAACACCATATATTTT. This translates into CASSIGGIPGNTIYF.

J is TRBJ2-3 and V is TRBV5-1; 9 nucleotides match TRBD2. V was pared by 0 bases and J by 5 bases, with 10 bases of the junction left unmatched. The CDR3 runs to 17 residues. Germline V CDR1 and CDR2: SGHRS, YFSETQ. Here the CDR3 reads CASSLGGGGASGDTQYF. CDR3 nucleotide sequence: TGCGCCAGCAGCTTGGGAGGCGGGGGGGCCAGCGGAGATACGCAGTATTTT.

This clone was counted only a few times. The genes are TRBV5-6 and TRBJ1-3, with unresolved D. V lost 2 bases to trimming and J lost 4 bases, with 16 bases between them. The V gene's germline CDR1 is SGHDT and CDR2 YYEEEE. The CDR3 has 16 residues. The CDR3 protein is CASSFGGWTAGNTIYF. In DNA form, the CDR3 reads TGTGCCAGCAGCTTTGGAGGATGGACTGCCGGAAACACCATATATTTT.

The chain links TRBV30 to TRBJ1-2, with D possibly being TRBD1 (5 bases). The CDR3 covers 13 residues. Looked up from germline, CDR1 is GTSNPN and CDR2 is SVGIG (reference sequence). The germline V and J ends were trimmed by 2 bases and 7 bases, with 14 bases remaining between them. CDR3 sequence reads: CAWSYVREGGYTF. The CDR3 coding sequence is TGTGCCTGGAGTTATGTCAGGGAGGGTGGCTACACCTTC.